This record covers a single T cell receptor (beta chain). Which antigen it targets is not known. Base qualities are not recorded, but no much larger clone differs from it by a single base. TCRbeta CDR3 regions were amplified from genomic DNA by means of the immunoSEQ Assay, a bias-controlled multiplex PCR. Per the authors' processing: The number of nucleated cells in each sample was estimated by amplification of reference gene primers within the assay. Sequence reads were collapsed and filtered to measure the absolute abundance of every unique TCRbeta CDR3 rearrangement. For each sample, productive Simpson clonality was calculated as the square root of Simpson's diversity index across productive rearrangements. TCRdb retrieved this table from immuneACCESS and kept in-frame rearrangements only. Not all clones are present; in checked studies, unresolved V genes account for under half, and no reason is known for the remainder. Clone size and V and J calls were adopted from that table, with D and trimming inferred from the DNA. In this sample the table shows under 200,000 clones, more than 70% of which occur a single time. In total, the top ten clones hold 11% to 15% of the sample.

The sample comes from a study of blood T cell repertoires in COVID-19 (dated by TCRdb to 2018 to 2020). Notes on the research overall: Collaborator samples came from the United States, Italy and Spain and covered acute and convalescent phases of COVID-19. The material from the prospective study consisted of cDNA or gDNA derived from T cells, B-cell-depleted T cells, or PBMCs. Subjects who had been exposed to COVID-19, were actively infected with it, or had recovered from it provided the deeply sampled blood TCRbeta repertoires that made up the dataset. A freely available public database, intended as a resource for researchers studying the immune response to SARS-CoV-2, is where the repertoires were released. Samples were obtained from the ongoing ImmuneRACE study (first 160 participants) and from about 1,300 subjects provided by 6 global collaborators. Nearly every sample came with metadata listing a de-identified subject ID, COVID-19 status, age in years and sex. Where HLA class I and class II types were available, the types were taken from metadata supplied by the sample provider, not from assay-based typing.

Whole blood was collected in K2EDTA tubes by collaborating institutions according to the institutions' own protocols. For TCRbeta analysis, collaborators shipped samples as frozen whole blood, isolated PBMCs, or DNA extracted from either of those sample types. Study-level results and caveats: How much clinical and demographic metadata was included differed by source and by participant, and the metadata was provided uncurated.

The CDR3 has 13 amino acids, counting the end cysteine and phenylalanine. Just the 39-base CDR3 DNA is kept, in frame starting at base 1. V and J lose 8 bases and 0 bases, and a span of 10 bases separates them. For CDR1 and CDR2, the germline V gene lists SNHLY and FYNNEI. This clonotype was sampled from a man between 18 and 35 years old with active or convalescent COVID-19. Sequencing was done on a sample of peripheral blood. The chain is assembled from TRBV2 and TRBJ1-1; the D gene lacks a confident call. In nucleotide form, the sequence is TGTGCCAGCTTTGCAGGAATGAACACTGAAGCTTTCTTT. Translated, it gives CASFAGMNTEAFF. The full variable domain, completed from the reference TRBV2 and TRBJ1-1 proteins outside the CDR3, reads EPEVTQTPSHQVTQMGQEVILRCVPISNHLYFYWYRQILGQKVEFLVSFYNNEISEKSEIFDDQFSVERPDGSNFTLKIRSTKLEDSAMYFCASFAGMNTEAFFGQGTRLTVV.